Below, 20 T cell receptor beta chains from the same sample are listed, as sequenced in a study of blood T cell repertoires in COVID-19. Repertoires were generated with immunoSEQ multiplex PCR, while TCRdb's copy carries only in-frame clones and drops some. The sample comprises roughly 87,000 clones, about two thirds of which are singletons, and 13% to 15% rests with the top ten. The material sequenced was peripheral blood. The receptors were sampled from an elderly woman with acute or convalescent COVID-19.

This chain uses TRBV7-9 with TRBJ2-1; 9 bases map to TRBD2. V trimming: 1 base; J trimming: 6 bases; junction bases outside the gene matches: 4. This CDR3 region has 15 residues. Germline-derived CDR1 and CDR2 are SEHNR and FQNEAQ (reference sequence). CDR3 in amino acids: CASSLGASGVNEQFF. CDR3 nucleotides: TGTGCCAGCAGCTTAGGGGCTAGCGGGGTCAATGAGCAGTTCTTC. The whole variable domain, remainder taken from reference TRBV7-9 and TRBJ2-1, is DTGVSQNPRHKITKRGQNVTFRCDPISEHNRLYWYRQTLGQGPEFLTYFQNEAQLEKSRLLSDRFSAERPKGSFSTLEIQRTEQGDSAMYLCASSLGASGVNEQFFGPGTRLTVL.

As concerns this clone: Other DNA sequences of this sample code for an identical CDR3. The chain recombines TRBV7-9 with TRBJ1-5; no clear D gene. Per the germline V gene, CDR1 is SEHNR and CDR2 is FQNEAQ (reference sequence). The CDR3 sequence is 15 residues long. Between the trimmed V and J ends, which lost 1 base and 5 bases, there was a span of 12 bases. CDR3 amino acids: CASSLVGAGDQPQHF. DNA for the CDR3: TGTGCCAGCAGCTTAGTGGGAGCCGGAGATCAGCCCCAGCATTTT.

This clone was seen just once. The chain joins TRBV15 to TRBJ2-3; 13 bases line up with TRBD2. This CDR3 is 15 amino acids long. Per germline, CDR1 LNHNV and CDR2 YYDKDF (reference sequence). The V and J ends lost 6 bases and 8 bases, in that order; junction bases with no gene match: 8. The CDR3 sequence is CATRAKGTSGVTQYF. CDR3 DNA: TGTGCCACCAGGGCTAAAGGGACTAGCGGGGTTACGCAGTATTTT. The variable domain in full, completed from reference TRBV15 and TRBJ2-3, reads DAMVIQNPRYQVTQFGKPVTLSCSQTLNHNVMYWYQQKSSQAPKLLFHYYDKDFNNEADTPDNFQSRRPNTSFCFLDIRSPGLGDTAMYLCATRAKGTSGVTQYFGPGTRLTVL.

This clone was detected many times. This chain links TRBV28 with TRBJ2-2; TRBD1 matches at 8 bases. The V gene's germline CDR1 is MDHEN and CDR2 SYDVKM. This CDR3 region has 14 residues. V trimming: 5 bases; J trimming: 3 bases; junction bases outside the gene matches: 2. Written as DNA, the CDR3 is TGTGCCAGCAGTGGGACAGGCTACACCGGGGAGCTGTTTTTT. Protein: CASSGTGYTGELFF.

The V call is TRBV9, the J call TRBJ2-7; 13 bases agree with TRBD2. The V and J ends lost 4 bases and 4 bases, in that order; junction bases with no gene match: 8. The CDR3 runs 16 residues. CDR1 and CDR2 from the germline V gene are SGDLS and YYNGEE. For the CDR3, the DNA is TGTGCCAGCAGCCCCAAAACTAGCGGGGGGGGTTACGAGCAGTACTTC. Residues: CASSPKTSGGGYEQYF.

This rearrangement joins TRBV5-4 to TRBJ1-2, with 9 bases aligning to TRBD1. The germline CDR1 and CDR2 sequences are SGHNT and YYREEE (reference sequence). The CDR3 extends over 15 amino acids. V was clipped by 3 bases and J by 7 bases; unmatched bases: 10. CDR3: CASSSRQGEFFGYTF. The CDR3 DNA reads as TGTGCCAGCAGCTCTCGACAGGGGGAGTTTTTTGGCTACACCTTC. Supplemented by reference TRBV5-4 and TRBJ1-2, the full variable domain reads ETGVTQSPTHLIKTRGQQVTLRCSSQSGHNTVSWYQQALGQGPQFIFQYYREEENGRGNFPPRFSGLQFPNYSSELNVNALELDDSALYLCASSSRQGEFFGYTFGSGTRLTVV.

The V call is TRBV5-4, the J call TRBJ2-3; 14 positions agree with TRBD2. The junction had 8 bases not matched to a gene; V was cut back by 4 bases and J by 1 base. Germline CDR1 is SGHNT and CDR2 is YYREEE (reference sequence). This CDR3 spans 18 amino acids. The CDR3, as DNA: TGTGCCAGCAGCGTTCGACTAGCGGGGGGGCCCGGCACAGATACGCAGTATTTT. Translating it yields CASSVRLAGGPGTDTQYF.

This chain uses TRBV2 with TRBJ1-6; D may be TRBD1 (5 bases). Between the trimmed V and J ends, which lost 9 bases and 0 bases, there was a span of 12 bases. The CDR3 covers 15 residues. CDR1 is SNHLY and CDR2 is FYNNEI in the germline V gene. The CDR3 protein is CASKRGSSYNSPLHF. As DNA, the CDR3 is TGTGCCAGTAAACGGGGGAGCTCCTATAATTCACCCCTCCACTTT.

The chain uses TRBV5-1 and TRBJ2-1, with 10 bases matching TRBD1. V shed 2 bases and J 7 bases; nucleotides not matched to a gene: 6. CDR1 SGHRS and CDR2 YFSETQ come from the germline V gene. CDR3 length: 15 amino acids. CDR3 nucleotides: TGCGCCAGCAGCTTAGGGACAGGGGTGTGGAATGAGCAGTTCTTC. It specifies CASSLGTGVWNEQFF.

The chain joins TRBV3-1 (or the pseudogene TRBV3-2) to TRBJ1-6; unclear D gene. The CDR3 spans 14 residues. V was shortened by 1 base and J by 6 bases, with 7 bases between the two germline ends. Germline CDR1 LGHDT, CDR2 YNNKEL (reference sequence). CDR3 sequence reads: CASSQGQFNSPLHF. CDR3 sequence (DNA): TGTGCCAGCAGCCAAGGGCAGTTTAATTCACCCCTCCACTTT.

This clone qualifies as medium-sized (0.01 to 0.1%). The gene calls are TRBV10-3 and TRBJ2-1, with no clear D. V was shortened by 10 bases and J by 4 bases, with 11 bases between the two germline ends. The CDR3 consists of 12 residues. Germline assignment: CDR1 ENHRY and CDR2 SYGVKD. The CDR3 nucleotides are TGTGCCACCACCTCAGGTTACAATGAGCAGTTCTTC. Translation gives CATTSGYNEQFF.

V is TRBV5-6 and J is TRBJ1-1; TRBD1 is a possible D gene (5 bases). Looked up from germline, CDR1 is SGHDT and CDR2 is YYEEEE. The CDR3 is made up of 13 amino acids. V was cut by 4 bases and J by 1 base, with 8 bases left in between. CDR3 in amino acids: CASSRGQNTEAFF. The CDR3, as DNA: TGTGCCAGCAGCCGAGGACAGAACACTGAAGCTTTCTTT.

The V and J genes are TRBV9 and TRBJ1-5; 7 bases agree with TRBD1. Trimming took 4 bases from V and 5 from J; bases not matched to a gene: 6. The germline V gene has CDR1 SGDLS and CDR2 YYNGEE. There are 14 residues in the CDR3. The CDR3 sequence is CASSRGTADQPQHF. The DNA for the CDR3 is TGTGCCAGCAGCCGCGGGACAGCAGATCAGCCCCAGCATTTT.

V is TRBV4-2 and J is TRBJ1-4; 7 nucleotides agree with TRBD1. This CDR3 contains 17 residues. Germline trimming cut 0 bases from V and 7 bases from J; bases unmatched to any gene: 11. Germline V gene sequence: CDR1 LGHNA, CDR2 YNFKEQ. The CDR3: CASSQDPVTGSSEKLFF. The CDR3 DNA reads as TGTGCCAGCAGCCAAGATCCTGTGACAGGGTCAAGTGAAAAACTGTTTTTT.

V and J are TRBV19 and TRBJ2-1; D perhaps matches TRBD2 (6 bases). V gave up 3 bases and J gave up 3 bases, with 9 bases separating them. CDR3 length: 14 residues. Germline CDR1 LNHDA, CDR2 SQIVND (reference sequence). The CDR3 coding sequence is TGTGCCAGTAGTATTGGCGGGGACTACAATGAGCAGTTCTTC. Protein sequence: CASSIGGDYNEQFF.

This clone has only a few counts. V gene TRBV9 combines with J gene TRBJ2-1; 8 bases map to TRBD1. Germline V gene lookup returns CDR1 SGDLS and CDR2 YYNGEE. This CDR3 comprises 15 residues. V shed 0 bases, J shed 9 bases, and the junction held 8 bases outside the gene matches. The CDR3 is CASSVGEDRVREQFF. CDR3 bases: TGTGCCAGCAGCGTAGGGGAGGACAGGGTACGTGAGCAGTTCTTC.

This clone was observed a few times. The genes are TRBV4-2 and TRBJ1-3; D uncertain. Looked up from germline, CDR1 is LGHNA and CDR2 is YNFKEQ. The CDR3 is made up of 16 amino acids. Trimming left V 0 bases short and J 0 bases short, with 9 bases between. DNA for the CDR3: TGTGCCAGCAGCCAAGAAGAGGGCAACTCTGGAAACACCATATATTTT. Its protein product is CASSQEEGNSGNTIYF.

There are many counts of this clone. V usage is TRBV4-3 and J usage is TRBJ1-2; no clear D. Trimming left V 3 bases short and J 4 bases short, with 12 bases between. The germline V gene has CDR1 LGHNA and CDR2 YSLEER. CDR3 length: 14 residues. The CDR3 loop is CASSQDGSIYGYTF. DNA for the CDR3: TGCGCCAGCAGCCAGGATGGGAGTATCTATGGCTACACCTTC.

CDR3 DNA: TGTGCCAGCAGCTCGGGGACAGGGAAAACTGGAAACACCATATATTTT. Protein: CASSSGTGKTGNTIYF. This chain joins TRBV5-6 and TRBJ1-3; 9 bases are shared with TRBD1. Germline CDR1 is SGHDT and CDR2 is YYEEEE. Germline trimming cut 3 bases from V and 2 bases from J; bases unmatched to any gene: 6. This CDR3 comprises 16 residues.

V is TRBV5-6 and J is TRBJ2-5, with a weak D call TRBD1 (6 bases). CDR1 SGHDT and CDR2 YYEEEE come from the germline V gene. The CDR3 consists of 15 residues. The V and J ends lost 5 bases and 1 base respectively, with 15 bases between them. The CDR3 DNA sequence: TGTGCCAGCAGTCCAGGACAGCGGAGCCAAGAGACCCAGTACTTC. Its protein product is CASSPGQRSQETQYF.